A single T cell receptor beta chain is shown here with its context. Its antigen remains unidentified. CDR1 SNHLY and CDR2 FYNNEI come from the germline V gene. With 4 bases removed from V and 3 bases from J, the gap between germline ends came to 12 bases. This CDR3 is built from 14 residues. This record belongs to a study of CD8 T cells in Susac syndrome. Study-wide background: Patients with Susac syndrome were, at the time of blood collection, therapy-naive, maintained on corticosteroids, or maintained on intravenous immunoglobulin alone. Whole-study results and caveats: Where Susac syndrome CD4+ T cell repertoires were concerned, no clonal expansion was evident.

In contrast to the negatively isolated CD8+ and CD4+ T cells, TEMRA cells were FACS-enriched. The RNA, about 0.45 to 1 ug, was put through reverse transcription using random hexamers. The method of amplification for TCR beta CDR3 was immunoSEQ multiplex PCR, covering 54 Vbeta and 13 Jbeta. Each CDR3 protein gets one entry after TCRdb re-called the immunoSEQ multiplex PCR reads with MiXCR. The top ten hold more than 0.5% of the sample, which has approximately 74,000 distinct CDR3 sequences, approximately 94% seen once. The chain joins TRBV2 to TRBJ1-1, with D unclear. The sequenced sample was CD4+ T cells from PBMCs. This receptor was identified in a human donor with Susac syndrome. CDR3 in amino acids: CASSGQGRDTEAFF. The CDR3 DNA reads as TGTGCCAGCAGTGGACAAGGGCGGGACACTGAAGCTTTCTTT.